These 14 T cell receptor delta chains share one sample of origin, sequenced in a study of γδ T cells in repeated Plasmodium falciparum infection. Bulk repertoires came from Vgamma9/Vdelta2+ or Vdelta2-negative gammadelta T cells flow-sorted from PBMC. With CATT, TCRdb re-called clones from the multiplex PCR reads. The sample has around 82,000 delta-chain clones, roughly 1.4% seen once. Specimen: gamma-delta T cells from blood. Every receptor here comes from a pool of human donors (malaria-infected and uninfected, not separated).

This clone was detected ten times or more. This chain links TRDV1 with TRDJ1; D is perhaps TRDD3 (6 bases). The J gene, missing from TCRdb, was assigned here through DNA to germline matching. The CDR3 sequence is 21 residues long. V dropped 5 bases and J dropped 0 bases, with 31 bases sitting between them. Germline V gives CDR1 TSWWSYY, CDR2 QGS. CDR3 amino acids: CALGSRAFSSRDRSYTDKLIF. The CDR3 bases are TGTGCTCTTGGGTCACGGGCCTTCTCCTCGCGGGATAGGTCGTACACCGATAAACTCATCTTT.

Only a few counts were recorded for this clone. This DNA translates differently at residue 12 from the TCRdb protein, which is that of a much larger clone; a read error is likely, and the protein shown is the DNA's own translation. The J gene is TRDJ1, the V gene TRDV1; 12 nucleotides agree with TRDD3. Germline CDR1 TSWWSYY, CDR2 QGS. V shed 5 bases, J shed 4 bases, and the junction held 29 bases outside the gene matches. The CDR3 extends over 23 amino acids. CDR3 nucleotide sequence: TGTGCTCTTGGGTCTTCTTCCTACATAGGGTTGAGGGCTGGGGGATACGTCCGCGATAAACTCATCTTT. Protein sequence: CALGSSSYIGLRAGGYVRDKLIF.

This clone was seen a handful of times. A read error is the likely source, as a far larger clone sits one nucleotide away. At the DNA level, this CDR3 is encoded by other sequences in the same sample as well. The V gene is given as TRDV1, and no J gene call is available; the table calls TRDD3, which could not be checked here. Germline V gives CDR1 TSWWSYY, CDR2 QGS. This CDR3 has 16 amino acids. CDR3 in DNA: TGTGCTCTTGGGGAACTTACCGGGGATACGACTGATAAACTCATATTT. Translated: CALGELTGDTTDKLIF.

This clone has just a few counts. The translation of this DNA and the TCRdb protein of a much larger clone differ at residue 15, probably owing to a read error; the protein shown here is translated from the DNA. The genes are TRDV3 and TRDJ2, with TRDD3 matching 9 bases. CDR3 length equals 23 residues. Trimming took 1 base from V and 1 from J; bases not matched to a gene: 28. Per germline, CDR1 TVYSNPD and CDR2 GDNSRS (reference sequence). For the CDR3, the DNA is TGTGCCTTTATGTTTCCCCCCTACTTCGGGTACTGGGGGACCCCTTTTTTGACAGCACAACTCTTCTTT. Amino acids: CAFMFPPYFGYWGTPFLTAQLFF.

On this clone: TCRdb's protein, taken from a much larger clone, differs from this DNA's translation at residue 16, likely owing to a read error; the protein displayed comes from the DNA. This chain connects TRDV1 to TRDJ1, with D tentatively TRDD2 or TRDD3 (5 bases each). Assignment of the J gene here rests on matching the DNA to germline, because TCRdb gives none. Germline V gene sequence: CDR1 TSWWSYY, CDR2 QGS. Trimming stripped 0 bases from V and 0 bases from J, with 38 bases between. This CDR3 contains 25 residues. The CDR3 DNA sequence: TGTGCTCTTGGGGAACTGTTGACAGCCCTACCCGGTGTACTGGAGATCACACTGTACACCGATAAACTCATCTTT. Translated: CALGELLTALPGVLEITLYTDKLIF.

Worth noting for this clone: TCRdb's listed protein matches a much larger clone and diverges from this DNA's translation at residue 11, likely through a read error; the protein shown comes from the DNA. DNA of the CDR3: TGTGCCTGTGACACCCGAACCTTCCAACTACCGGGGGATACGCGCACCGATAAACTCATCTTT. This gives the protein CACDTRTFQLPGDTRTDKLIF. The rearrangement joins TRDV2 to TRDJ1; 10 nucleotides agree with TRDD3. The J gene, left out of TCRdb, was set here by checking the DNA against germline. Trimming at V came to 0 bases and at J to 1 base, leaving 19 bases not matched to a gene. Germline V gene sequence: CDR1 GEAIGNYY, CDR2 EKD. This CDR3 has 21 residues.

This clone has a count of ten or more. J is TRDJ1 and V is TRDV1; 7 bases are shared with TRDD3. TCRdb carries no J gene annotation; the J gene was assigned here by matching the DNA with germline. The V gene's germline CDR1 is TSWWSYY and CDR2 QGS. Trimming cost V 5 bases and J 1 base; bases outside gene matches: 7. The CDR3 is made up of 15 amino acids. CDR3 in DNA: TGTGCTCTTGGGTTACCGCTGGGGGTCACCGATAAACTCATCTTT. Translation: CALGLPLGVTDKLIF.

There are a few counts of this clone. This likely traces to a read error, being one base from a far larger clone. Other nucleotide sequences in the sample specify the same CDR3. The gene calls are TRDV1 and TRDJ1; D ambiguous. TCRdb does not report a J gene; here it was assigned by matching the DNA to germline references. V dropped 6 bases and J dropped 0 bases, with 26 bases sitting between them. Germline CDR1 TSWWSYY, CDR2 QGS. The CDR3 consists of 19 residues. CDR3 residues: CALGEGSAARPRDTDKLIF. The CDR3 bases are TGTGCTCTTGGAGAAGGCAGTGCCGCCCGGCCTAGGGACACCGATAAACTCATCTTT.

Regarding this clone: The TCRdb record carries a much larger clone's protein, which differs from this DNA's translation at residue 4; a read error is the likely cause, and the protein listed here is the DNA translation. CDR3 nucleotides: TGTGCCTGTGGCACCGGGCTTACGGGGGGATACGCCCACACCGATAAACTCATCTTT. Protein: CACGTGLTGGYAHTDKLIF. This rearrangement joins TRDV2 to TRDJ1, with 10 bases aligning to TRDD3. Matching the DNA to germline supplied the J gene, which TCRdb does not give. The CDR3 length is 19 residues. Germline assignment: CDR1 GEAIGNYY and CDR2 EKD.

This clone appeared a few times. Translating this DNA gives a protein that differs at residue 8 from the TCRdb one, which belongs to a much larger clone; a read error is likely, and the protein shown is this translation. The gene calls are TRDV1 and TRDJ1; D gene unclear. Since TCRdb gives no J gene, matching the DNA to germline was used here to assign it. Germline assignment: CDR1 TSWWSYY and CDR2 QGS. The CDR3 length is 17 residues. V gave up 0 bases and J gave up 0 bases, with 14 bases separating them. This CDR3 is CALGELPSLPNTDKLIF. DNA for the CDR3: TGTGCTCTTGGGGAACTGCCCTCCCTCCCTAACACCGATAAACTCATCTTT.

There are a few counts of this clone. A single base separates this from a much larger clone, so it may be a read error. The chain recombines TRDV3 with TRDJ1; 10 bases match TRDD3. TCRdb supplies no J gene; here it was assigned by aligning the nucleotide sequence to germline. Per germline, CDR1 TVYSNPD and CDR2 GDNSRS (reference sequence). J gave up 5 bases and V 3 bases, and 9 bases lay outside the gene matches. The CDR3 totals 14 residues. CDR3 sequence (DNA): TGTGCCTTCCTCCGGGGGGATACGCTAGATAAACTCATCTTT. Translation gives CAFLRGDTLDKLIF.

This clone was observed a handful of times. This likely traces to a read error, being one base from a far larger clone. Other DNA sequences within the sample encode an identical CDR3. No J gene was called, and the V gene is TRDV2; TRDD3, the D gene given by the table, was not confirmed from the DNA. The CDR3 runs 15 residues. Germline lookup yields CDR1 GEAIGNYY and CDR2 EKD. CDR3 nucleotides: TGTGCCTGTGACGGACTGGGGGATCACGCCGATAAGCTCATCTTT. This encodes CACDGLGDHADKLIF.

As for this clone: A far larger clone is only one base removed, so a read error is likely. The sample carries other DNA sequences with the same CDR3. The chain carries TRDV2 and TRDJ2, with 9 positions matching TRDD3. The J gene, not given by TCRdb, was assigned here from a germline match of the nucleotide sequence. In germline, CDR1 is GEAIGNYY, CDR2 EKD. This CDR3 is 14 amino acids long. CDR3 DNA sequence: TGTGCCTGTGATATACTGGGGGAGACAGCGCAACTCTTCTTT. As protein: CACDILGETAQLFF.

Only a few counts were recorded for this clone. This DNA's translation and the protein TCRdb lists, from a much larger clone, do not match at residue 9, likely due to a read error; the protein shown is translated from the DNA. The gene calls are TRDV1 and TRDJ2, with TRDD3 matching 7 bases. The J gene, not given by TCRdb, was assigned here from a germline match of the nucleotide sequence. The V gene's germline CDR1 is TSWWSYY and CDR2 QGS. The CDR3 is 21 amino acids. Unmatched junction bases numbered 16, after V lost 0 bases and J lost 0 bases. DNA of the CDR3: TGTGCTCTTGGGGAACTGTCCCTACAGGGGTGGGGGAGTGCTTTGACAGCACAACTCTTCTTT. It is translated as CALGELSLQGWGSALTAQLFF.